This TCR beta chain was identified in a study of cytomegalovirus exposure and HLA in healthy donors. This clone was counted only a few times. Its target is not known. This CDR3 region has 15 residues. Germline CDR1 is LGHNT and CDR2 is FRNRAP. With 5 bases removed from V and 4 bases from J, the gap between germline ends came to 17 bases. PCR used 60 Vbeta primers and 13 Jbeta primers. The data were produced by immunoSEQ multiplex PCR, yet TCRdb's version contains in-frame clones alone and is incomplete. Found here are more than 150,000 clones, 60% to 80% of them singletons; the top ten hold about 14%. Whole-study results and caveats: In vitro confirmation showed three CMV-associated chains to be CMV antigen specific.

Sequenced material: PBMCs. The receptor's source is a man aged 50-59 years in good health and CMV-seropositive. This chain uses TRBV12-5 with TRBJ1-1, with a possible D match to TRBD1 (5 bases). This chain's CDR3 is CASGRPGGRGTEAFF. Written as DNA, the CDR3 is TGTGCTAGTGGTCGCCCGGGGGGAAGGGGCACTGAAGCTTTCTTT.